The entry below describes one T cell receptor (beta chain). The antigen is not known. The record originates from a study of cytomegalovirus exposure and HLA in healthy donors. Study observations and caveats: With high specificity and sensitivity, the classifier reportedly diagnosed cytomegalovirus status.

The CDR3 spans 15 residues. Germline CDR1 reads SGHRS; CDR2 reads YFSETQ. V was shortened by 5 bases and J by 0 bases, with 12 bases between the two germline ends. PCR used 60 Vbeta primers and 13 Jbeta primers. Libraries were prepared by immunoSEQ multiplex PCR; TCRdb keeps only in-frame clonotypes and omits some of them. The repertoire has about 88,000 clones, 75% to 90% of them found once; the top ten carry around 2.5%. Those who donated were healthy bone marrow donors. The sample comprised PBMCs. This TCR was recovered from a young man in good health and CMV-seronegative. The chain is built from TRBV5-1 and TRBJ2-1; TRBD2 might be the D (5 bases). CDR3 bases: TGCGCCAGCAGGGGGAGTCTGAGCTCCTACAATGAGCAGTTCTTC. It is translated as CASRGSLSSYNEQFF.